This TCR beta chain was found in a study of blood T cell repertoires in COVID-19. Source study methods: Researchers report that nucleated cell counts were estimated from reference gene primer amplification. Assay used: immunoSEQ multiplex PCR; TCRdb lists only in-frame clones, some missing. V, J and clone size derive from that table, while D and trimming were established from the DNA sequence. The data contain more than 250,000 clones, over 75% of them seen just once; the ten biggest clones take up more than 9%. Trimming pared 1 base from V and 7 bases from J, leaving 16 bases between. The CDR3 totals 16 residues. The germline gives CDR1 MGHRA, CDR2 YSYEKL.

Sequencing was carried out using PBMCs or T cells enriched from blood (not recorded which). The genes are TRBV4-1 and TRBJ1-4, with a tentative D call TRBD1 (5 bases). The TCR originated in a woman aged 18-30 years who had recovered from COVID-19. CDR3 DNA sequence: TGCGCCAGCAGCCAAGGTCGGGCAGGGAGGGGTGAAAAACTGTTTTTT. Encoded protein: CASSQGRAGRGEKLFF.